This T cell receptor beta chain was observed in a study of T cells in Graves' hyperthyroidism and ophthalmopathy. Amplified TCR beta CDR3 regions came from RNA transcripts. In the first-round RT-PCR of the TCR CDR3, the HTBI primer set was used. Using its own MiXCR run on the multiplex PCR reads, TCRdb lists one record per CDR3 protein. The top ten hold under 15% of the sample, which has more than 45,000 distinct CDR3 sequences, about 50% seen once. Trimming stripped 4 bases from V and 10 bases from J, with 14 bases between. The CDR3 contains 12 residues. Germline V gives CDR1 SGDLS, CDR2 YYNGEE. The sample holds many counts of this clonotype.

The sample was blood. The chain joins TRBV9 to TRBJ2-5, with TRBD2 as a possible D gene (5 bases). This clonotype was sampled from a woman aged 25 to 39 with Graves' ophthalmopathy. CDR3: CASSHPNRDQYF. The CDR3 nucleotides are TGTGCCAGCAGCCACCCAAATCGGGACCAGTACTTC.